The next 8 T cell receptor beta chains were all read from a single sample in a study of T cells after yellow fever vaccination. TCRdb re-analysed the 5' RACE reads in MiXCR, keeping a single row per CDR3 protein. The top ten clones hold approximately 0.78% of a sample with roughly 150,000 distinct CDR3 sequences, less than 9.5% of them seen once. Specimen: CD4+ T cells sorted from PBMCs, collected 5 days after the yellow fever booster vaccination. Receptors were obtained from a man aged 30-40 years who received the YFV17D yellow fever vaccine.

This clonotype was detected ten times or more. The chain carries TRBV5-4 and TRBJ1-4, with a tentative D call TRBD1 (6 bases). The V end was cut by 2 bases, the J end by 7 bases, with 12 bases between. This CDR3 spans 14 amino acids. CDR1 is SGHNT and CDR2 is YYREEE in the germline V gene (reference sequence). The CDR3 DNA is TGTGCCAGCAGCTTTCAGGGGAGTAGTGAAAAACTGTTTTTT. Translated: CASSFQGSSEKLFF.

This clonotype showed up many times. The chain has TRBV7-2 and TRBJ2-7; unclear D gene. Trimming pared 0 bases from V and 5 bases from J, leaving 5 bases between. Germline values: CDR1 SGHTA, CDR2 FQGNSA. CDR3 length: 12 amino acids. The CDR3 DNA reads as TGTGCCAGCAGCTTAGCGAGACACGAGCAGTACTTC. Translating it yields CASSLARHEQYF. Together with reference TRBV7-2 and TRBJ2-7, the CDR3 gives the full variable domain: GAGVSQSPSNKVTEKGKDVELRCDPISGHTALYWYRQSLGQGLEFLIYFQGNSAPDKSGLPSDRFSAERTGGSVSTLTIQRTQQEDSAVYLCASSLARHEQYFGPGTRLTVT.

This clonotype was counted at least ten times. This chain links TRBV5-1 with TRBJ1-4, with D unclear. This CDR3 comprises 14 residues. With 7 bases removed from V and 0 bases from J, the gap between germline ends came to 10 bases. From germline, CDR1 is SGHRS and CDR2 YFSETQ. The CDR3 DNA reads TGCGCCAGCCGAGGCGGAACAACTAATGAAAAACTGTTTTTT. This codes for CASRGGTTNEKLFF.

This clonotype was observed many times. The chain has TRBV11-2 and TRBJ2-5; TRBD1 aligns across 7 bases. CDR1 SGHAT and CDR2 FQNNGV come from the germline V gene. There are 16 residues in the CDR3. The V segment lost 4 bases and the J segment 2 bases; nucleotides outside the gene matches: 10. This CDR3 reads CASSSTYPGQQETQYF. The CDR3 region has the DNA TGTGCCAGCAGCTCTACCTACCCGGGACAGCAAGAGACCCAGTACTTC.

This clonotype was recorded at least ten times. The gene calls are TRBV5-1 and TRBJ2-1; TRBD2 might be the D (6 bases). CDR3 size: 13 residues. Germline lookup yields CDR1 SGHRS and CDR2 YFSETQ. Trimming pared 2 bases from V and 9 bases from J, leaving 12 bases between. The CDR3 is CASSFSGVGEQFF. CDR3 bases: TGCGCCAGCAGCTTCTCGGGAGTTGGTGAGCAGTTCTTC. Looking up the rest from reference TRBV5-1 and TRBJ2-1 gives the full variable domain: KAGVTQTPRYLIKTRGQQVTLSCSPISGHRSVSWYQQTPGQGLQFLFEYFSETQRNKGNFPGRFSGRQFSNSRSEMNVSTLELGDSALYLCASSFSGVGEQFFGPGTRLTVL.

This clonotype was detected many times. The chain couples TRBV20-1 to TRBJ2-2; D call uncertain. The germline CDR1 and CDR2 sequences are DFQATT and SNEGSKA (reference sequence). CDR3 length: 12 amino acids. The V end lost 2 bases, the J end lost 3 bases, and 4 bases lay between the germline ends. In DNA, the CDR3 is TGCAGTGCTAGACCACACACCGGGGAGCTGTTTTTT. It specifies CSARPHTGELFF.

The V call is TRBV7-2, the J call TRBJ2-2, with D unclear. Trimming stripped 1 base from V and 4 bases from J, with 10 bases between. The CDR3 runs 15 residues. CDR1 is SGHTA and CDR2 is FQGNSA in the germline V gene. The CDR3, as DNA: TGTGCCAGCAGCTTAGTGATCCACCGCACCGGGGAGCTGTTTTTT. It encodes CASSLVIHRTGELFF.

This clonotype was seen repeatedly, ten times or more. The chain joins TRBV5-1 to TRBJ2-5, with a weak D call TRBD2 (6 bases). CDR1 is SGHRS and CDR2 is YFSETQ in the germline V gene. V was shortened by 0 bases and J by 0 bases, with 9 bases between the two germline ends. The CDR3 is 15 amino acids. CDR3 loop: CASSLAGVNQETQYF. The CDR3 DNA reads TGCGCCAGCAGCTTGGCGGGGGTGAACCAAGAGACCCAGTACTTC.